This T cell receptor (beta chain) was identified during a study of T cell responses to AZD1222 COVID-19 vaccine. General study points: Baseline serology detected seropositivity in only a handful of AZD1222 recipients. Spike-specific TCR breadth rose after two AZD1222 doses, and depth rose as well.

A word on this clone: What it recognizes is unknown.

Assay: immunoSEQ multiplex PCR; the TCRdb copy retains only in-frame clones and omits some. The sample data list about 140,000 clones. The CDR3 runs 15 residues. Germline V lookup: CDR1 MNHEY, CDR2 SMNVEV (reference sequence). Trimming removed 5 bases from V and 4 bases from J; junction bases left unmatched: 7. Input material: peripheral blood. The TCR sequence derives from an adult in good health. The chain joins TRBV27 to TRBJ1-2; 10 bases fit TRBD1. The CDR3 spells CASSQPGQGIYGYTF. Here the CDR3 DNA reads TGTGCCAGCAGTCAACCGGGACAGGGGATCTATGGCTACACCTTC.